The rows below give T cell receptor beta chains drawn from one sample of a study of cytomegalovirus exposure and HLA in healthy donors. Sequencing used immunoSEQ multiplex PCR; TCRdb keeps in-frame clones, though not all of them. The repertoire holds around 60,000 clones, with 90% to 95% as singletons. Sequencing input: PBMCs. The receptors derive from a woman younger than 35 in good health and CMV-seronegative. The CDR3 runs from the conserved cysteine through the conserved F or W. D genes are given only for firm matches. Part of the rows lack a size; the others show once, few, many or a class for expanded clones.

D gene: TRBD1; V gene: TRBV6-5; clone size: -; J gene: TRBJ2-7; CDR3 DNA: TGTGCCAGCAGTTACTCGGGACAGGGGACCTACGAGCAGTACTTC; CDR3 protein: CASSYSGQGTYEQYF
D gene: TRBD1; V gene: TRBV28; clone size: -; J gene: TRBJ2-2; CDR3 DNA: TGTGCCAGCAGTCTCCCGACAGGGGATAACACCGGGGAGCTGTTTTTT; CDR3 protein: CASSLPTGDNTGELFF
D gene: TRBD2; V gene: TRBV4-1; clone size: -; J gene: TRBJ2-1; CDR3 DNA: TGCGCCAGCAGCCAGCCATCGGGCGGGGGAGTTTACAATGAGCAGTTCTTC; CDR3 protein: CASSQPSGGGVYNEQFF
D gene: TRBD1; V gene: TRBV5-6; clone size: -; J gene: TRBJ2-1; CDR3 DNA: TGTGCCAGCAGCCTTGACAGGGGGCGCTTGAATGAGCAGTTCTTC; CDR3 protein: CASSLDRGRLNEQFF
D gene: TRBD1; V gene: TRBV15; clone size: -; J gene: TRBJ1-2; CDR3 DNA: TGTGCCACCAGCTTCCCGACAGGGATCTATGGCTACACCTTC; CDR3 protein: CATSFPTGIYGYTF
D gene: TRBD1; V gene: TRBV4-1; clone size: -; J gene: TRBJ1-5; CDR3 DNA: TGCGCCAGCAGCCAGGAAGGAGGGGGCGATCAGCCCCAGCATTTT; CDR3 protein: CASSQEGGGDQPQHF
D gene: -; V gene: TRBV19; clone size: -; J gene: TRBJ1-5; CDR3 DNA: TGTGCCAGTAAGTACAGTTTCAATAGCAATCAGCCCCAGCATTTT; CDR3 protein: CASKYSFNSNQPQHF
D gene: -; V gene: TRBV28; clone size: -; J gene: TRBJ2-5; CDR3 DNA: TGTGCCAGCAGTTTCCGGACAGAAGAGACCCAGTACTTC; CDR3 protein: CASSFRTEETQYF
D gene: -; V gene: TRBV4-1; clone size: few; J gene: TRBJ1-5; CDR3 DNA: TGCGCCAGCAGCCTTGTCTACTCAGGTCAGCCCCAGCATTTT; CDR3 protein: CASSLVYSGQPQHF
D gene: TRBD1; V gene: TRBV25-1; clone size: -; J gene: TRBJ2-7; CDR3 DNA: TGTGCCAGCAGTGGGTTGACAGGGGTCGACTACGAGCAGTACTTC; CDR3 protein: CASSGLTGVDYEQYF
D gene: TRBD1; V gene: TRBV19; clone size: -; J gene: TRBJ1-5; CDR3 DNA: TGTGCCAGTAGTCCGGGGGACAGGGGAGTGCAGCCCCAGCATTTT; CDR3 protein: CASSPGDRGVQPQHF
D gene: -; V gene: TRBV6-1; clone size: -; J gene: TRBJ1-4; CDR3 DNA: TGTGCCAGCAGTCGGTCGTCGGAAAAACTGTTTTTT; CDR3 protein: CASSRSSEKLFF
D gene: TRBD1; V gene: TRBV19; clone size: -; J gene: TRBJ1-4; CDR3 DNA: TGTGCCAGTAGTTATCAAGGGGGACAGGGGAATGAAAAACTGTTTTTT; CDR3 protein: CASSYQGGQGNEKLFF
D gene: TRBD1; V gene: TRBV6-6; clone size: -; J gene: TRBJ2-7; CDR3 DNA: TGTGCCAGCAGTGACGGGACAGGTTCGTACGAGCAGTACTTC; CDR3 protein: CASSDGTGSYEQYF
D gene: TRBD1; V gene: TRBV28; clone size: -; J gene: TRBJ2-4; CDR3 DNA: TGTGCCAGCACCTCCCGGACAGGGGGCGCTTCGGGCCAGTACTTC; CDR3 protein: CASTSRTGGASGQYF
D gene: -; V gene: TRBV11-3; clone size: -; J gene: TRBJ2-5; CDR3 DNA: TGTGCCAGCGCTGGCAGGGTAGTAGAGACCCAGTACTTC; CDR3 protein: CASAGRVVETQYF
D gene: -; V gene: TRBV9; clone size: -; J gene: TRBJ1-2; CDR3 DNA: TGTGCCAGCAGCGTAGAACCGACAGGCCCGTCAACTTCCTATGGCTACACCTTC; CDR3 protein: CASSVEPTGPSTSYGYTF
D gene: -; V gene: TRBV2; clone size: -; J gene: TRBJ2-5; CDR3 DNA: TGTGCCAGCAGTGAAGTCCTGCAGCAAGAGACCCAGTACTTC; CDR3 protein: CASSEVLQQETQYF
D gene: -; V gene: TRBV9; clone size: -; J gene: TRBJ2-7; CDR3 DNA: TGTGCCAGCAGCGTAGGGGGTAGCGTAACCTACGAGCAGTACTTC; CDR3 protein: CASSVGGSVTYEQYF
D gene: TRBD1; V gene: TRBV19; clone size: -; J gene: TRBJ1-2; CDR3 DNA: TGTGCCAGTAGCCCGCGACAGGGGGGTTCTGGCTACACCTTC; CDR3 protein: CASSPRQGGSGYTF
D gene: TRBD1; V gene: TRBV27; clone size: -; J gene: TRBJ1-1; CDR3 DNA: TGTGCCAGCGGGGAAACAGGGGACTCTGAAGCTTTCTTT; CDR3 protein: CASGETGDSEAFF
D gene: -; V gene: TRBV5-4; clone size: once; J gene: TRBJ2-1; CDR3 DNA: TGTGCCAGCAGCTTGGACAGGCTAAACTACAATGAGCAGTTCTTC; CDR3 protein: CASSLDRLNYNEQFF
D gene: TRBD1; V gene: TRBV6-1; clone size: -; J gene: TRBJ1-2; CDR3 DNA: TGTGCCAGCAGTGAAGAGACAGGGGTTAACTATGGCTACACCTTC; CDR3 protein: CASSEETGVNYGYTF
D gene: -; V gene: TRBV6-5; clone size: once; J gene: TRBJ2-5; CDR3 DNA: TGTGCCAGCAGACTCCGGACAGTTTATCAAGAGACCCAGTACTTC; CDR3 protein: CASRLRTVYQETQYF
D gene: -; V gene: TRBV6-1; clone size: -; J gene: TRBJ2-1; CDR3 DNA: TGTGCCAGCTTGAAGCGGGGAGGGGGTGAGCAGTTCTTC; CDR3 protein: CASLKRGGGEQFF
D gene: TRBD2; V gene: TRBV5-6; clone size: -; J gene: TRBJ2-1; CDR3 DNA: TGTGCCAGCAGCCGGGGGGGAATTACGGATGAGCAGTTCTTC; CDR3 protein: CASSRGGITDEQFF
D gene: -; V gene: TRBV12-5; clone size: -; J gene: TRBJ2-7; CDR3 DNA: TGTGCTAGTGGTCTAGGGAGGCGTGAATACGAGCAGTACTTC; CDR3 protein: CASGLGRREYEQYF
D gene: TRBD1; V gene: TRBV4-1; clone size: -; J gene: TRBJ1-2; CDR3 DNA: TGCGCCAGCAGCCAAGGTTCAGGGGGAAACTATGGCTACACCTTC; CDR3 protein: CASSQGSGGNYGYTF
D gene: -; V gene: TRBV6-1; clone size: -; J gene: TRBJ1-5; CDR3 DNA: TGTGCCAGCAGTGAACGGGGGTCTGGAGGTCAGCCCCAGCATTTT; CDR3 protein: CASSERGSGGQPQHF